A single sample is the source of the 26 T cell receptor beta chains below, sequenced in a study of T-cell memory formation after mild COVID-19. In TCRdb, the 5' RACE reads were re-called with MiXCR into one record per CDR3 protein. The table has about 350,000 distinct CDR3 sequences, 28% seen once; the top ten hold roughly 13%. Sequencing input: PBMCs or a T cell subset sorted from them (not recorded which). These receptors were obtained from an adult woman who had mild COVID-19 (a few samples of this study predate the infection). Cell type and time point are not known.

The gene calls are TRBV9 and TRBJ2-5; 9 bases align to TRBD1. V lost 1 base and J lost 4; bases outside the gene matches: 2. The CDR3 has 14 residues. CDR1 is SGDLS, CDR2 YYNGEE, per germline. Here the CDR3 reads CASSVRGQGETQYF. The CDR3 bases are TGTGCCAGCAGCGTAAGGGGACAGGGAGAGACCCAGTACTTC.

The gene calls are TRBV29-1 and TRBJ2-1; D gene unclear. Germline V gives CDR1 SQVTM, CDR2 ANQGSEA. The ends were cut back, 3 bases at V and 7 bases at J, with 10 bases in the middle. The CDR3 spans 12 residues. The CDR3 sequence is CSVDVDGNEQFF. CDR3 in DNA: TGCAGCGTTGACGTCGACGGTAATGAGCAGTTCTTC.

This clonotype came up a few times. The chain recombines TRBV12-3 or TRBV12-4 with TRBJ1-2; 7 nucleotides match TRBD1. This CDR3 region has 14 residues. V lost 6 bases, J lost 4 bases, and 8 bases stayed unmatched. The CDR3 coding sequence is TGTGCCAGCAGAAGGGACAGCTGGAGCTATGGCTACACCTTC. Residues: CASRRDSWSYGYTF.

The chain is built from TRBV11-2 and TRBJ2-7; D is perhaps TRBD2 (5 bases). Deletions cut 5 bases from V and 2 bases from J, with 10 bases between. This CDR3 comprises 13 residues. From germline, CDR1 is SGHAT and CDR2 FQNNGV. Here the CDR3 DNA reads TGTGCCAGCAGCGTGACTAACCCCTACGAGCAGTACTTC. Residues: CASSVTNPYEQYF.

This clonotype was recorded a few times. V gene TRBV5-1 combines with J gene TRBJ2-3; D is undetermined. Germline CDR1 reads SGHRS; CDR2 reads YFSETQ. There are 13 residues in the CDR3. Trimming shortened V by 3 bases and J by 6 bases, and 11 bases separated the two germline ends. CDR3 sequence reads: CASSWSVGDTQYF. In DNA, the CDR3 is TGCGCCAGCAGCTGGAGCGTAGGCGATACGCAGTATTTT.

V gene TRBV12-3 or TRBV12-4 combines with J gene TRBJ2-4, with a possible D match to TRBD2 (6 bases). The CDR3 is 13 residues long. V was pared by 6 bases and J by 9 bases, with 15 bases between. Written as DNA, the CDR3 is TGTGCCAGCAGCGCGGGGCCTCTTAGCATTCAGTACTTC. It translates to CASSAGPLSIQYF.

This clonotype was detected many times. The CDR3 DNA reads as TGTGCCAGCAGCGGCGGGCGGCTCCCTGAAGCTTTCTTT. Protein: CASSGGRLPEAFF. The rearrangement links TRBV9 to TRBJ1-1; D remains ambiguous. Germline lookup yields CDR1 SGDLS and CDR2 YYNGEE. V lost 3 bases and J lost 6, with 12 bases in between. The CDR3 extends over 13 amino acids.

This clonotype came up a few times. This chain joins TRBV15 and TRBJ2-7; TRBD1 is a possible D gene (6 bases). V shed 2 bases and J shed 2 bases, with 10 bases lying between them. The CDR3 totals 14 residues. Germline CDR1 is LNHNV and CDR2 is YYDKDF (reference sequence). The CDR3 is CATSRQDSAYEQYF. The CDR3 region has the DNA TGTGCCACCAGCAGACAGGACAGTGCCTACGAGCAGTACTTC.

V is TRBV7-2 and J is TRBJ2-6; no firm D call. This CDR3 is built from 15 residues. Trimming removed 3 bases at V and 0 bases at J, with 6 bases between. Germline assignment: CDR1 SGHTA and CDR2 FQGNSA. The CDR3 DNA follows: TGTGCCAGCAGCTTGTCCAGCTCTGGGGCCAACGTCCTGACTTTC. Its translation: CASSLSSSGANVLTF.

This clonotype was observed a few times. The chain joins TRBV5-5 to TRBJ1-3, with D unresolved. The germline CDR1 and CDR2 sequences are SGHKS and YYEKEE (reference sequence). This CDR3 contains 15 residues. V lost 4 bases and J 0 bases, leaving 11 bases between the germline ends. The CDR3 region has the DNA TGTGCCAGCAGCCCCAACCCCCTCTCTGGAAACACCATATATTTT. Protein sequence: CASSPNPLSGNTIYF. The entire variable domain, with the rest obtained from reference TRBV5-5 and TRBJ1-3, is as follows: DAGVTQSPTHLIKTRGQQVTLRCSPISGHKSVSWYQQVLGQGPQFIFQYYEKEERGRGNFPDRFSARQFPNYSSELNVNALLLGDSALYLCASSPNPLSGNTIYFGEGSWLTVV.

The CDR3 DNA reads TGCAGTGCTAGTCTGGGAAGCACCGGGGAGCTGTTTTTT. This gives the protein CSASLGSTGELFF. The rearrangement links TRBV20-1 to TRBJ2-2; D not certain. Germline CDR1 is DFQATT and CDR2 is SNEGSKA (reference sequence). Trimming removed 3 bases from V and 4 bases from J, with 9 bases in between. This CDR3 contains 13 residues.

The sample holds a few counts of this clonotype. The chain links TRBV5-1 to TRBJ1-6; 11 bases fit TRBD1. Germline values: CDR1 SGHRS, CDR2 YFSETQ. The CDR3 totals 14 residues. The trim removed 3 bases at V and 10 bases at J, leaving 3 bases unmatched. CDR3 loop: CASSYGTGGSPLHF. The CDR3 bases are TGCGCCAGCAGCTACGGGACAGGGGGATCACCCCTCCACTTT.

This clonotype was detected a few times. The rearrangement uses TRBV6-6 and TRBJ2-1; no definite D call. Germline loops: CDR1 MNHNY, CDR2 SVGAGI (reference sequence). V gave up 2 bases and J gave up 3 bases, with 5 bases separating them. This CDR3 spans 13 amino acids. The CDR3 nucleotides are TGTGCCAGCAGTTACGCGTACTACAATGAGCAGTTCTTC. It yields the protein CASSYAYYNEQFF.

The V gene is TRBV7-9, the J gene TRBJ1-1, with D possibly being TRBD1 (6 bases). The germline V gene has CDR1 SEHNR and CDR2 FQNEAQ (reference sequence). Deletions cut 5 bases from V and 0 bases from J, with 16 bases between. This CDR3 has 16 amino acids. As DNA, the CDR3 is TGTGCCAGCAGCGAGTGGACAGCCACCATGAACACTGAAGCTTTCTTT. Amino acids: CASSEWTATMNTEAFF. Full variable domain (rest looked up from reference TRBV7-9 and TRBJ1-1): DTGVSQNPRHKITKRGQNVTFRCDPISEHNRLYWYRQTLGQGPEFLTYFQNEAQLEKSRLLSDRFSAERPKGSFSTLEIQRTEQGDSAMYLCASSEWTATMNTEAFFGQGTRLTVV.

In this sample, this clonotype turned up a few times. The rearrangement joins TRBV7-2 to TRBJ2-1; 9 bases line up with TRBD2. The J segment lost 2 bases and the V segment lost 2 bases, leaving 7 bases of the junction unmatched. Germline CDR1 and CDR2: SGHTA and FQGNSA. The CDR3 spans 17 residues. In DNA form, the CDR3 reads TGTGCCAGCAGCTTAAAACCGGGACTAGCCCCCTACAATGAGCAGTTCTTC. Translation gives CASSLKPGLAPYNEQFF.

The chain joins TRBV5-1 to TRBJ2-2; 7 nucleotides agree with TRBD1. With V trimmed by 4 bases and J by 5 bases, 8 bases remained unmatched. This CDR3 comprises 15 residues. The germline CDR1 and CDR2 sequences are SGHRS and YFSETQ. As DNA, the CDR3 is TGCGCCAGCAGCCCCTGGGACAGAACAACCGGGGAGCTGTTTTTT. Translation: CASSPWDRTTGELFF.

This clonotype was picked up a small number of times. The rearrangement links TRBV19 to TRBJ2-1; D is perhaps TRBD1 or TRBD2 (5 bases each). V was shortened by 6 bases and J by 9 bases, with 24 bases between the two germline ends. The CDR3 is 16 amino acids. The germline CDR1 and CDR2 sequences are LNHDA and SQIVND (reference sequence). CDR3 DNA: TGTGCCAGTAGCCCCGAGGACATCTACCAGAGGGGTGAGCAGTTCTTC. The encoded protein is CASSPEDIYQRGEQFF.

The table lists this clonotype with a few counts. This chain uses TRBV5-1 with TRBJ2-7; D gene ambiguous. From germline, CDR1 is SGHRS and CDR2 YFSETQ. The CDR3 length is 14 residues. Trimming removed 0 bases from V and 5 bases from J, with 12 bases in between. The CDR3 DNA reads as TGCGCCAGCAGCTTGGAGGCCCATCTTAACGAGCAGTACTTC. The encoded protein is CASSLEAHLNEQYF.

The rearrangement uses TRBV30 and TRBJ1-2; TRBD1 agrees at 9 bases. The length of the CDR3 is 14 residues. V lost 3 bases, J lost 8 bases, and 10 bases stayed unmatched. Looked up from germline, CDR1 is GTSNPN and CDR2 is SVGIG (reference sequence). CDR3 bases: TGTGCCTGGAGCCTACCAGGGACAGGGTACGGCTACACCTTC. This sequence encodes CAWSLPGTGYGYTF.

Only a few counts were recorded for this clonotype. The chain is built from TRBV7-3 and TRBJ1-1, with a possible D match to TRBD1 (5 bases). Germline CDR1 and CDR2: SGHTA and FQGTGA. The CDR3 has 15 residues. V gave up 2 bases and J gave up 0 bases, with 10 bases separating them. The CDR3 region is CASSLFGGMNTEAFF. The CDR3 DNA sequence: TGTGCCAGCAGCTTATTCGGGGGTATGAACACTGAAGCTTTCTTT.

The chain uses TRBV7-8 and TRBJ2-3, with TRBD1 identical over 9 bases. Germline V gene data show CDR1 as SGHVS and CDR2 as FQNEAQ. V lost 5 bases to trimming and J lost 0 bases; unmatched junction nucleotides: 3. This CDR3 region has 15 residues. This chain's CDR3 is CASSIGTGSTDTQYF. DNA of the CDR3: TGTGCCAGCAGCATTGGGACAGGGAGCACAGATACGCAGTATTTT.

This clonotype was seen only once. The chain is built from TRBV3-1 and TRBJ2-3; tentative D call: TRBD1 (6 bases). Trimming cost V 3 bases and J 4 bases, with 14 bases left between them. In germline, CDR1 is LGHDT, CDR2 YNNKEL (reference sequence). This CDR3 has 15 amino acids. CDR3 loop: CASSQRSQGADTQYF. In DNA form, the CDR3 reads TGTGCCAGCAGCCAGAGGTCACAGGGTGCAGATACGCAGTATTTT.

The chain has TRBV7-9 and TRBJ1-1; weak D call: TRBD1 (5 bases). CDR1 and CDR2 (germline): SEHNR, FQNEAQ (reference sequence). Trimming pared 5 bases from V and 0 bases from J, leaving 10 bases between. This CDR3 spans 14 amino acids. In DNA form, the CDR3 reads TGTGCCAGCAGCCCCTCGACAGTGAACACTGAAGCTTTCTTT. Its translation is CASSPSTVNTEAFF.

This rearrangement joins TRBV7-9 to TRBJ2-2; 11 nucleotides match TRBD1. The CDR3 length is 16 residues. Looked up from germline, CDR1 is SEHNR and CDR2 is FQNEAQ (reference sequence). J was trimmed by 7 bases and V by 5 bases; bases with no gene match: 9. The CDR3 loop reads CASSIGQGAIDGELFF. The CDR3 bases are TGTGCCAGCAGCATCGGACAGGGGGCGATAGACGGGGAGCTGTTTTTT.

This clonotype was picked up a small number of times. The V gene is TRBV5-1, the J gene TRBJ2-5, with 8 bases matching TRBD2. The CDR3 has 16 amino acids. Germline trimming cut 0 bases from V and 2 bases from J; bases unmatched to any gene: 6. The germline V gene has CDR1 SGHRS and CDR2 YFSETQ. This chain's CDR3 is CASSLGSGGGQETQYF. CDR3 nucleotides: TGCGCCAGCAGCTTGGGCTCCGGGGGGGGTCAAGAGACCCAGTACTTC.

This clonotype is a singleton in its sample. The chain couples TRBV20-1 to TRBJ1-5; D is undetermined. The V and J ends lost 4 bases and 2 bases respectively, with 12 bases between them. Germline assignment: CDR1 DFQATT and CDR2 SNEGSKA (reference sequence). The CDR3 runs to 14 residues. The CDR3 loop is CSAKRGLGNQPQHF. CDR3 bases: TGCAGTGCTAAGCGAGGGTTAGGCAATCAGCCCCAGCATTTT.